This T cell receptor beta chain was documented in a study of T cell changes during pregnancy in multiple sclerosis. The CDR3 has 14 residues. Germline V CDR1 and CDR2: SGHRS, YFSETQ. Trimming stripped 5 bases from V and 1 base from J, with 11 bases between. Some clones are missing from TCRdb's copy, which holds only in-frame ones; the method was immunoSEQ multiplex PCR. Seen here are under 40,000 clones, 90% observed once, and the top ten hold about 5.2%. This chain connects TRBV5-1 to TRBJ2-3, with a weak D call TRBD2 (6 bases). Specimen: peripheral blood, collected in the third trimester of pregnancy. The origin of this receptor is a female donor in good health, enrolled as a control in a pregnancy study. CDR3 sequence reads: CASSRSSGTDTQYF. CDR3 sequence (DNA): TGCGCCAGCAGTCGGTCTAGCGGCACAGATACGCAGTATTTT. The full variable domain, its missing parts supplied by reference TRBV5-1 and TRBJ2-3, is KAGVTQTPRYLIKTRGQQVTLSCSPISGHRSVSWYQQTPGQGLQFLFEYFSETQRNKGNFPGRFSGRQFSNSRSEMNVSTLELGDSALYLCASSRSSGTDTQYFGPGTRLTVL.